Shown below are 30 T cell receptor beta chains from a single sample sequenced in a study of esophageal squamous cell carcinoma under preoperative chemotherapy. Time point reported: after preoperative PTX-NDP chemotherapy. TCRdb reprocessed the PCR reads with MiXCR, giving one entry per CDR3 protein. The table has 30,000 to 35,000 distinct CDR3 sequences, approximately 55% seen once. The sample was gathered from a patient given preoperative chemotherapy. These receptors were obtained from a human donor with esophageal squamous cell carcinoma. The donor label of this sample is uncertain.

This clonotype was counted ten times or more. The chain uses TRBV6-1 and TRBJ2-2, with D uncertain. Germline CDR1 is MNHNS and CDR2 is SASEGT. The V gene lost 6 bases and the J gene lost 5 bases, with 10 bases spanning the gap. CDR3 length equals 13 residues. CDR3 DNA sequence: TGTGCCAGCAGCACTATGAGGACCGGGGAGCTGTTTTTT. This sequence encodes CASSTMRTGELFF.

On this clonotype itself: The junction departs from germline at one end; a sequencing error may be responsible. The chain employs TRBV6-1 and TRBJ2-5; D is possibly TRBD2 (6 bases). Germline lookup yields CDR1 MNHNS and CDR2 SASEGT. The CDR3 has 16 residues. The CDR3 nucleotides read TGTGCCAGCGGGGAGATTGGGGGGAGTGGCCAAGAGACGCAGTACTTC. Its translation: CASGEIGGSGQETQYF.

At least ten counts were recorded for this clonotype. This chain joins TRBV6-2 or TRBV6-3 and TRBJ2-1; D is uncertain. The length of the CDR3 is 15 residues. Trimming pared 2 bases from V and 4 bases from J, leaving 12 bases between. The germline V gene has CDR1 MNHEY and CDR2 SVGEGT. CDR3: CASSYNRNLYNEQFF. CDR3 nucleotides: TGTGCCAGCAGTTACAATCGGAACCTATACAATGAGCAGTTCTTC.

This clonotype has only a few counts. One end of the junction fails to match germline, which may point to a read error. The rearrangement links TRBV7-2 to TRBJ2-6; 7 bases are shared with TRBD1. The CDR3 covers 18 residues. CDR1 and CDR2 (germline): SGHTA, FQGNSA. CDR3 in DNA: TGTGCCAGCAGCTTAGGGGACAGTGGACGCCCTGGGGCCAACGTCCAGAACTTC. Amino acids: CASSLGDSGRPGANVQNF. The entire variable domain, with the rest obtained from reference TRBV7-2 and TRBJ2-6, is as follows: GAGVSQSPSNKVTEKGKDVELRCDPISGHTALYWYRQSLGQGLEFLIYFQGNSAPDKSGLPSDRFSAERTGGSVSTLTIQRTQQEDSAVYLCASSLGDSGRPGANVQNFGAGSRLTVL.

There are many counts of this clonotype. This rearrangement joins TRBV5-4 to TRBJ2-3; 10 bases fit TRBD2. The CDR3 length is 16 residues. Germline CDR1 reads SGHNT; CDR2 reads YYREEE (reference sequence). Trimming took 2 bases from V and 2 from J; bases not matched to a gene: 5. DNA of the CDR3: TGTGCCAGCAGCTTTCGTAGCGGGGGGTCCACAGATACGCAGTATTTT. As protein: CASSFRSGGSTDTQYF.

The V call is TRBV6-1, the J call TRBJ2-7; 9 bases are shared with TRBD2. The CDR3 is made up of 14 amino acids. V dropped 4 bases and J dropped 1; count of bases not matched to a gene: 2. Germline values: CDR1 MNHNS, CDR2 SASEGT. CDR3 loop: CASSATSGSYEQYF. For the CDR3, the DNA is TGTGCCAGCAGTGCGACTAGCGGATCCTACGAGCAGTACTTC.

Note on this clonotype: At one of its ends the junction is not consistent with the germline gene, which may arise from a read error. V gene TRBV7-8 combines with J gene TRBJ2-4; possibly TRBD1 for D (5 bases). The germline gives CDR1 SGHVS, CDR2 FQNEAQ. The CDR3 totals 12 residues. In nucleotides, the CDR3 is TGTGCCAGCGGGTGGGCAAAGGACATTCAGTATTTC. Protein sequence: CASGWAKDIQYF.

The CDR3 loop reads CASSLIGDRQKIQYF. The CDR3 DNA is TGTGCCAGCAGCCTGATCGGGGACAGACAAAAGATCCAGTACTTC. This rearrangement joins TRBV11-2 to TRBJ2-5, with TRBD1 identical over 7 bases. Germline CDR1 is SGHAT and CDR2 is FQNNGV. V was clipped by 5 bases and J by 10 bases; unmatched bases: 16. The CDR3 totals 15 residues.

This clonotype has at least ten counts. The V gene is TRBV12-3 or TRBV12-4, the J gene TRBJ2-1, with TRBD2 as a possible D gene (6 bases). Trimming took off 4 bases at V and 7 bases at J, with 17 bases between the two ends. CDR3 length equals 15 residues. For the CDR3, the DNA is TGTGCCAGCAGTTCCCCGGGCCTGGGGAGGAATGAGCAGTTCTTC. Its translation: CASSSPGLGRNEQFF.

The gene calls are TRBV7-2 and TRBJ2-3; D possibly uses TRBD1 or TRBD2 (6 bases each). Germline V gene data show CDR1 as SGHTA and CDR2 as FQGNSA. The CDR3 has 18 amino acids. V lost 3 bases and J 3 bases, leaving 22 bases between the germline ends. CDR3 bases: TGTGCCAGCAGCTTCACAGGGACTCACGCTGGGGGAACAGATACGCAGTATTTT. Amino acid sequence: CASSFTGTHAGGTDTQYF.

Ten or more counts support this clonotype. The rearrangement joins TRBV27 to TRBJ2-4, with D unclear. The length of the CDR3 is 16 residues. The V gene's germline CDR1 is MNHEY and CDR2 SMNVEV (reference sequence). V was clipped by 8 bases and J by 0 bases, with 17 bases between them. The DNA of the CDR3 is TGTGCCAGCTGTCAAGACTTGGCTTTAGCCAAAAACATTCAGTACTTC. It specifies CASCQDLALAKNIQYF.

On this clonotype itself: A much larger clone sits a single nucleotide away, making a read error possible. The chain employs TRBV7-9 and TRBJ2-5; 7 bases match TRBD1. The J call could be wrong; TRBJ2-7 is a better fit for the DNA end. The CDR3 is made up of 13 amino acids. Germline V gene sequence: CDR1 SEHNR, CDR2 FQNEAQ (reference sequence). The DNA for the CDR3 is TGTGCCAGCAGCTTTGAGACAGGGTTCGAGCAGTACTTC. Encoded protein: CASSFETGFEQYF.

J is TRBJ2-1 and V is TRBV7-9; D gene unclear. Germline lookup yields CDR1 SEHNR and CDR2 FQNEAQ (reference sequence). The CDR3 is 13 residues long. Deletions cut 5 bases from V and 10 bases from J, with 15 bases between. CDR3 bases: TGTGCCAGCAGCCCGGAAAACAGCTACGAGCAGTTCTTC. This encodes CASSPENSYEQFF. The entire variable domain, with the rest obtained from reference TRBV7-9 and TRBJ2-1, is as follows: DTGVSQNPRHKITKRGQNVTFRCDPISEHNRLYWYRQTLGQGPEFLTYFQNEAQLEKSRLLSDRFSAERPKGSFSTLEIQRTEQGDSAMYLCASSPENSYEQFFGPGTRLTVL.

The chain couples TRBV7-2 to TRBJ2-2; D possibly corresponds to TRBD2 (6 bases). Germline V gene sequence: CDR1 SGHTA, CDR2 FQGNSA. The CDR3 is 15 residues long. V lost 7 bases and J lost 1, with 13 bases in between. The CDR3 loop is CASNRGVQNTGELFF. CDR3 in DNA: TGTGCCAGCAATCGCGGGGTACAGAACACCGGGGAGCTGTTTTTT.

This clonotype was observed at least ten times. The chain combines TRBV19 with TRBJ2-1; possibly TRBD1 or TRBD2 for D (5 bases each). The ends were cut back, 7 bases at V and 1 base at J, with 8 bases in the middle. Germline CDR1 LNHDA, CDR2 SQIVND (reference sequence). This CDR3 comprises 13 residues. The CDR3 DNA reads as TGTGCCAGTACGGGGCGGTCCTACAATGAGCAGTTCTTC. It is translated as CASTGRSYNEQFF.

The gene calls are TRBV7-3 and TRBJ2-7, with 7 bases that match TRBD1. Judging by the DNA end, TRBJ2-5 fits better; the J call may be wrong. Germline V gene data show CDR1 as SGHTA and CDR2 as FQGTGA. This CDR3 is 14 amino acids long. CDR3 DNA: TGTGCCAGCAGCCCCCTCGACAGGGAAGAGACCCAGTACTTC. The encoded protein is CASSPLDREETQYF.

This clonotype turned up a few times. The J gene is TRBJ2-3, the V gene TRBV12-3 or TRBV12-4; possibly TRBD2 for D (7 bases). This CDR3 has 15 residues. V shed 3 bases and J shed 12 bases, with 22 bases lying between them. CDR3 sequence reads: CASSLGGGATDTQYF. CDR3 in DNA: TGTGCCAGCAGTTTGGGGGGGGGGGCCACAGACACTCAGTATTTT.

A few counts support this clonotype. The chain carries TRBV27 and TRBJ1-1, with D unclear. This CDR3 has 13 amino acids. V was shortened by 2 bases and J by 1 base, with 5 bases between the two germline ends. Germline values: CDR1 MNHEY, CDR2 SMNVEV (reference sequence). The CDR3 protein is CASSLLGNTEAFF. In DNA, the CDR3 is TGTGCCAGCAGTTTACTGGGGAACACTGAAGCTTTCTTT.

This clonotype was observed at least ten times. This chain joins TRBV6-5 and TRBJ1-2, with 8 bases fitting TRBD1. Germline CDR1 reads MNHEY; CDR2 reads SVGAGI. V shed 0 bases and J 0 bases; nucleotides not matched to a gene: 3. The CDR3 loop spans 16 amino acids. DNA for the CDR3: TGTGCCAGCAGTTACTCCGGACAGGGTCCTAACTATGGCTACACCTTC. Translation gives CASSYSGQGPNYGYTF.

The chain is built from TRBV27 and TRBJ2-3; the D gene is possibly TRBD1 (6 bases). Germline CDR1 reads MNHEY; CDR2 reads SMNVEV (reference sequence). The CDR3 covers 15 residues. The germline V and J ends were trimmed by 3 bases and 0 bases, with 10 bases remaining between them. The CDR3, as DNA: TGTGCCAGCAGTTTTGGACAGATCAGCACAGATACGCAGTATTTT. It translates to CASSFGQISTDTQYF.

The chain couples TRBV6-1 to TRBJ2-7, with D perhaps matching TRBD2 (5 bases). Trimming removed 6 bases at V and 6 bases at J, with 18 bases between. Germline assignment: CDR1 MNHNS and CDR2 SASEGT. There are 14 residues in the CDR3. Here the CDR3 DNA reads TGTGCCAGCAGAACCGGGCAGCACCGGGGCGAGCAGTACTTC. Translated, it gives CASRTGQHRGEQYF.

The chain combines TRBV7-2 with TRBJ2-3, with a possible D match to TRBD2 (6 bases). The CDR3 covers 16 residues. Trimming shortened V by 3 bases and J by 5 bases, and 18 bases separated the two germline ends. The germline V gene has CDR1 SGHTA and CDR2 FQGNSA. The CDR3 DNA reads as TGTGCCAGCAGCTTTACGGGGGTGGGAGCCAAAGATACGCAGTATTTT. Its protein product is CASSFTGVGAKDTQYF.

The table lists this clonotype with many counts. This chain links TRBV7-3 with TRBJ2-3; 7 bases are shared with TRBD2. Germline V gene sequence: CDR1 SGHTA, CDR2 FQGTGA. The CDR3 contains 14 residues. V dropped 6 bases and J dropped 0; count of bases not matched to a gene: 3. The DNA for the CDR3 is TGTGCCAGCAGTGGGGGGGTAAGCACAGATACGCAGTATTTT. This sequence encodes CASSGGVSTDTQYF.

In the case of this clonotype: At one end the junction does not follow the germline gene, possibly because of a read error. The chain employs TRBV7-2 and TRBJ2-5; 8 nucleotides align to TRBD2. Germline CDR1 reads SGHTA; CDR2 reads FQGNSA. The CDR3 consists of 15 residues. CDR3 residues: CASSYVRGDKDTQYF. CDR3 nucleotides: TGTGCCAGCAGCTACGTGCGGGGGGACAAAGATACCCAGTATTTC.

V is TRBV7-8 and J is TRBJ2-5; no firm D call. Germline V CDR1 and CDR2: SGHVS, FQNEAQ. This CDR3 spans 14 amino acids. V was trimmed by 5 bases and J by 2 bases, leaving 12 bases between them. CDR3 protein: CASSPRWGQETQYF. CDR3 DNA sequence: TGTGCCAGCAGCCCCCGGTGGGGACAAGAGACCCAGTACTTC.

This clonotype appeared a few times. This sequence joins TRBV7-8 and TRBJ2-1, with TRBD2 matching 11 bases. This CDR3 comprises 18 residues. The V gene's germline CDR1 is SGHVS and CDR2 FQNEAQ. V was clipped by 3 bases and J by 6 bases; unmatched bases: 13. As DNA, the CDR3 is TGTGCCAGCAGCTTCTCGCGGATCATAGCGGGAGGGGCCAATGAGCAGTTCTTC. It codes for CASSFSRIIAGGANEQFF.

A note on this clonotype: One end of the junction is discordant with germline, which a read error may explain. The rearrangement links TRBV6-4 to TRBJ2-3; TRBD2 matches 8 bases. Germline V gene sequence: CDR1 MRHNA, CDR2 SNTAGT. The CDR3 covers 14 residues. CDR3 amino acids: CAGSGSRGQDTQYF. Written as DNA, the CDR3 is TGTGCGGGGAGCGGGAGCCGGGGCCAGGATACCCAGTATTTC.

This clonotype was counted only a few times. The CDR3 here is CASSVGGMNTEAFF. The CDR3 DNA reads as TGTGCCAGCAGCGTAGGAGGGATGAACACTGAAGCTTTCTTT. V usage is TRBV9 and J usage is TRBJ1-1, with D hard to call. The CDR3 length is 14 residues. Between the trimmed V and J ends, which lost 0 bases and 0 bases, there was a span of 6 bases. CDR1 is SGDLS, CDR2 YYNGEE, per germline.

This clonotype came up a few times. The gene calls are TRBV12-5 and TRBJ2-1, with 14 bases that match TRBD2. This CDR3 is 21 amino acids long. Unmatched junction bases numbered 15, after V lost 1 base and J lost 4 bases. Germline CDR1 LGHNT, CDR2 FRNRAP. In DNA, the CDR3 is TGTGCTAGTGGTTTGGCCCTTATAGAGGGACTAGCGGGAGTTCGTTACAATGAGCAGTTCTTC. As protein: CASGLALIEGLAGVRYNEQFF.

The chain joins TRBV6-1 to TRBJ2-3; 9 positions agree with TRBD2. The J call may be wrong; the DNA end is better matched by TRBJ2-7. The CDR3 consists of 14 residues. Germline V gene lookup returns CDR1 MNHNS and CDR2 SASEGT. The CDR3 DNA is TGTGCCAGCAGGCCGGGACTAGCCGACGATACGCAGTACTTC. Protein sequence: CASRPGLADDTQYF.